The entry below gives a single T cell receptor beta chain sequence along with its context. Its antigen is still unknown. The PCR employed 60 Vbeta primers together with 13 Jbeta primers. The repertoire was sequenced with immunoSEQ multiplex PCR; TCRdb's copy has only in-frame clones and lacks some. This table lists some 23,000 clones. The data stem from a study of cytomegalovirus exposure and HLA in healthy donors. About the study: Researchers found that approximately 77% of just under 400 genotyped donors fell within the Caucasian-associated ancestry cluster.

Study-wide findings and caveats: Later analysis suggested most CMV-associated TCR beta chains were HLA-restricted.

Trimming removed 5 bases from V and 13 bases from J, with 14 bases in between. CDR1 is GTSNPN, CDR2 SVGIG, per germline (reference sequence). The CDR3 loop spans 10 amino acids. The sequence was collected from a male donor in good health and CMV-seropositive. Specimen: PBMCs. The rearrangement uses TRBV30 and TRBJ1-1; D is uncertain. Here the CDR3 DNA reads TGTGCCTGGGATAAGCGTAAAGATTTCTTT. Its translation is CAWDKRKDFF.